The following is a T cell receptor beta chain sequence with its context. This clonotype was found a few times. It lacks a known antigen. Per-nucleotide qualities are absent, and no much larger clonotype sits a single base away. This sample was included in a study of human T cells and chemical hapten exposure (dated by TCRdb to the early 2020s). About the investigation overall: For sensitization, 2% DPC in acetone was applied to an approximately 2 cm by approximately 2 cm area of upper inner arm skin. Weekly therapeutic DPC doses were additionally applied to the scalp of patients throughout the roughly 23-week study period. Patch testing was done on the upper back using Finn chambers containing 0.01% DPC, and results were scored after 6 days according to International Contact Dermatitis Research Group standards. Blood for TCR sequencing was provided by twenty-nine alopecia patients at one to four time points (pre-sensitization, 2, 6 and 24 weeks). Blood samples were taken from patients before sensitization (week 0) and at 2, 6 and about 24 weeks after DPC sensitization. Most of the patients in the cohort were female, and the cohort covered alopecia areata with under or over 50% scalp involvement, alopecia totalis and alopecia universalis. The libraries were sequenced as a pool, and the TCR yield per sample differed mostly because of small variations in library volumes within the pool. In alopecia patients, the study followed how the peripheral blood TCR repertoire changed in vivo over primary and secondary sensitization to diphenylcyclopropenone (DPC), a hapten.

What the authors observed across the whole study: No change with DPC sensitization was found in the number of TCRs above 1 in 1000 frequency, and no evidence of global repertoire structure alterations was found. Patch test score was positively correlated with the number of PT1 expanded TCRs, with significance at thresholds 8, 16 and 32 but not at 4. Repeated subsampling changed both the strength of the expansion versus patch-test correlation and the threshold at which the correlation became significant. Significantly more large CDR3 similarity clusters were formed by expanded TCRs than by pre-sensitization or healthy control sets, consistent with antigen-driven responses. Alopecia, a presumed autoimmune disease, was present in all patients, so the immune response of the patients might differ from that of healthy individuals.

Taken from cysteine to phenylalanine, the CDR3 has 17 residues. Only CDR3 DNA remains: 51 bases, in frame from the first base. The junction shows trimming of 3 bases on V and 1 base on J, and the gene matches do not reach 10 bases of it. From a lookup of the germline V gene, CDR1 and CDR2 are SNHLY and FYNNEI. The receptor library was made with RACE. TCRdb shows the sequencer as NextSeq 500. Library preparation attached unique molecular identifiers to individual cDNA molecules for quantitative, reproducible TCR counting. From each blood RNA sample, both TCR alpha and TCR beta chains were sequenced. As for the original processing: The median number of TCRs per sample was over 95,000, ranging from about 20,000 to 700,000. The Decombinator software suite was used to annotate the V, J and CDR3 of the TCR reads. Every sample was subsampled to the same number of TCRs (28,000) for the PS versus PT1 abundance plots. Expanded TCRs were defined as absent before sensitization and observed at least eight times at the 2-week time point. The public sequencing data were trimmed at Q25 with fastp and processed into clonotypes with MiXCR by TCRdb, which kept only in-frame beta chains. Rows are unified per CDR3 protein, each entry keeping the most common DNA and genes. TCRdb's processing, not the study's, gives the V and J calls here. The sample data list about 300,000 distinct CDR3 sequences, and 5.5% of these were observed just once. About 8.2% of the sample comes from the top ten.

In the paper's terms, the time point label means: pre-sensitization, week 0. In light of the paper, this sample's treatment or condition label describes: therapeutic diphenylcyclopropenone sensitization with weekly scalp DPC. At each patch-test visit, blood was drawn before the patch test was applied. Patients were eligible if aged 18 to 70, diagnosed with alopecia and judged suitable for DPC therapy, and pregnant patients were excluded. Total RNA was extracted from unfractionated whole blood that had been collected in Tempus Blood RNA tubes. Sample: whole blood, taken in connection with sensitization to the hapten diphenylcyclopropenone (DPC). The rearrangement joined TRBV2 to TRBJ1-1; 8 nucleotides in the junction match TRBD1. The sequence came from a woman aged 18-30 years with alopecia areata. Some clones in this sample may be carry-over from other donors' samples. CDR3 reads: CASSDRGAGGQNTEAFF. The nucleotide sequence reads as follows: TGTGCCAGCAGTGATCGCGGAGCAGGGGGCCAGAACACTGAAGCTTTCTTT.